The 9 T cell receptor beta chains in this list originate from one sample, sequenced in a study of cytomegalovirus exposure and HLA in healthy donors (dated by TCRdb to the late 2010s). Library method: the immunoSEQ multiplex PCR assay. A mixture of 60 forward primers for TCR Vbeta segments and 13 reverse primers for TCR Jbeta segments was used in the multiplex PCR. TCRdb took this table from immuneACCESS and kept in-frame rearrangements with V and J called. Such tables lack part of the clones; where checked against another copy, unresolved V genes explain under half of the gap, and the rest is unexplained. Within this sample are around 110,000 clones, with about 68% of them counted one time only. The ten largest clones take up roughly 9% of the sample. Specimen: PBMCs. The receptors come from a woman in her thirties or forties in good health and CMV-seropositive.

The CDR3: CASSNLLGHLYEQYF. CDR3 DNA: TGCGCCAGCAGTAACCTTCTAGGACATCTTTACGAGCAGTACTTC. The gene calls are TRBV23-1 and TRBJ2-7, with D possibly being TRBD1 (5 bases). TRBV23-1 falls under the ORF class, with uncertain function. With 5 bases removed from V and 4 bases from J, the gap between germline ends came to 18 bases. The CDR3 totals 15 residues.

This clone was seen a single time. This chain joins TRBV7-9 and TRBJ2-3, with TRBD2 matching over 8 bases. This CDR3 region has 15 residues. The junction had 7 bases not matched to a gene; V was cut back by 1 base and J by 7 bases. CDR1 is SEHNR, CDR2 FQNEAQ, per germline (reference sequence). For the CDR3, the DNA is TGTGCCAGCAGCTTAGATCGGGAGGGCGCGCATACGCAGTATTTT. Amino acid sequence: CASSLDREGAHTQYF. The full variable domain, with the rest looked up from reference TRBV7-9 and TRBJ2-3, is DTGVSQNPRHKITKRGQNVTFRCDPISEHNRLYWYRQTLGQGPEFLTYFQNEAQLEKSRLLSDRFSAERPKGSFSTLEIQRTEQGDSAMYLCASSLDREGAHTQYFGPGTRLTVL.

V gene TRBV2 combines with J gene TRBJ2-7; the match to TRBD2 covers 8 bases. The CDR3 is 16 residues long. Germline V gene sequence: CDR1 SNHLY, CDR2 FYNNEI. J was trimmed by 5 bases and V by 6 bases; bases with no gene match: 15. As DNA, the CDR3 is TGTGCCAGCAGCATCTTGATCAGCGGGAGCTTGAACGAGCAGTACTTC. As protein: CASSILISGSLNEQYF.

The CDR3 region is CACRGVGETQYF. The CDR3 region has the DNA TGTGCCTGTCGGGGGGTTGGAGAGACCCAGTACTTC. The gene calls are TRBV7-9 and TRBJ2-5, with TRBD2 identical over 7 bases. CDR1 and CDR2 from the germline V gene are SEHNR and FQNEAQ (reference sequence). The CDR3 sequence is 12 residues long. The V and J ends lost 11 bases and 4 bases, in that order; junction bases with no gene match: 7.

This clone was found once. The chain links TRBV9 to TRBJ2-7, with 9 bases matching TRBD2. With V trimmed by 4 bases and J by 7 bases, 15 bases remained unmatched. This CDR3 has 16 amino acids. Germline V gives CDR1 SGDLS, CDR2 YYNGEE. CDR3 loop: CASSSDKIAGVGEQYF. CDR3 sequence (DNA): TGTGCCAGCAGCTCCGATAAGATAGCGGGAGTGGGGGAGCAGTACTTC.

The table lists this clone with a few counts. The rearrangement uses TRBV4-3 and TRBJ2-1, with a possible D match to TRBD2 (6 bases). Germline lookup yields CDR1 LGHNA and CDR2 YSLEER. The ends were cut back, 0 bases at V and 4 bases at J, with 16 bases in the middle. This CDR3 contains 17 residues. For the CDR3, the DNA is TGCGCCAGCAGCCAAGAAGGTTTTAGCGGTACATACAATGAGCAGTTCTTC. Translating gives CASSQEGFSGTYNEQFF.

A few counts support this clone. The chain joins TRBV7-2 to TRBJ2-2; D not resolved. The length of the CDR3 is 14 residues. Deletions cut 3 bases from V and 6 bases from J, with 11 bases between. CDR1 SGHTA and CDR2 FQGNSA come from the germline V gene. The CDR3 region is CASSFKTKPGELFF. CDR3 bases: TGTGCCAGCAGCTTTAAAACGAAGCCCGGGGAGCTGTTTTTT. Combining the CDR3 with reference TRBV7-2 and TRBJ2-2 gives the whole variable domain GAGVSQSPSNKVTEKGKDVELRCDPISGHTALYWYRQSLGQGLEFLIYFQGNSAPDKSGLPSDRFSAERTGGSVSTLTIQRTQQEDSAVYLCASSFKTKPGELFFGEGSRLTVL.

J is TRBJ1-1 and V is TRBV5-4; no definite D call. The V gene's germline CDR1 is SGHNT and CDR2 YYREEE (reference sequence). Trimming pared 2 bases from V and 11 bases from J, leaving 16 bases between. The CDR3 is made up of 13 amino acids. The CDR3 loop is CASSLDSHGEAFF. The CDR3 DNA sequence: TGTGCCAGCAGCTTAGACTCCCACGGGGAGGCTTTCTTT.

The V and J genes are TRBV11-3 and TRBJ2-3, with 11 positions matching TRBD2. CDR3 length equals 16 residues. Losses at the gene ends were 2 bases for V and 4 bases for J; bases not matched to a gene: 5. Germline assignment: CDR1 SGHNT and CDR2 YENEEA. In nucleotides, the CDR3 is TGTGCCAGCAGCTTAACTAGCGGGAGTCTCGCAGATACGCAGTATTTT. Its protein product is CASSLTSGSLADTQYF.